The rows below give T cell receptor beta chains drawn from one sample of a study of post-analysis software for immune sequencing data. TCRdb passed the PCR reads through MiXCR, listing each CDR3 protein once. The sample has roughly 620,000 distinct CDR3 sequences, roughly 40% seen once. Specimen: blood. These receptors were taken from a girl between 5 and 17 years old with multiple sclerosis. Each CDR3 is given with its conserved first and last residue. D genes are given only for firm matches. The size field is filled for only some rows; it gives once, few, many or a size class.

v_call	clone_size	j_call	d_call	cdr3_nt	cdr3_aa
TRBV5-5	once	TRBJ2-3	TRBD1	TGTGCCGGCATCCCTGTTGGGGTACAGGGGTCAGATACGCAGTATTTT	CAGIPVGVQGSDTQYF
TRBV4-1	.	TRBJ2-7	TRBD1	TGCGCCAGCAGCCAAGCCCGGACAGGAGCCTACGAGCAGTACTTC	CASSQARTGAYEQYF
TRBV12-3/TRBV12-4	few	TRBJ2-6	.	TGTGCCAGCAGTTTAGCGCTAAGGGTGGCAACTGGGGCCAACGTCCTGACTTTC	CASSLALRVATGANVLTF
TRBV5-6	.	TRBJ2-7	.	TGTGCCAGCAGTTATCTACGGGGGCCCTCCTACGAGCAGTACTTC	CASSYLRGPSYEQYF
TRBV20-1	.	TRBJ2-2	TRBD2	TGCAGTGCTAGAGCGGGGGGGCTCTCCGGGGAGCTGTTTTTT	CSARAGGLSGELFF
TRBV24-1	few	TRBJ2-1	.	TGTGCCACCAGTGATTTCGAAGCGCACAATGAGCAGTTCTTC	CATSDFEAHNEQFF
TRBV20-1	once	TRBJ1-2	.	TGCAGTGCCAGTCACGGTACCTATGGCTACACCTTC	CSASHGTYGYTF
TRBV12-3/TRBV12-4	.	TRBJ2-4	TRBD1	TGTGCCAGCAGTTTGGACAGGCCCTCCGGGGACATTCAGTACTTC	CASSLDRPSGDIQYF
TRBV6-6	few	TRBJ1-6	.	TGTGCCAGCTCCCCCGTCCCCAGGGATTCACCCCTCCACTTT	CASSPVPRDSPLHF
TRBV3-1	.	TRBJ1-2	.	TGTGCCAGCAGCCAAGTGGCCCCCTATGGCTACACCTTC	CASSQVAPYGYTF
TRBV20-1	.	TRBJ2-7	.	TGCAGTGCTAGTCTCAGGGGCCTCGCCTACGAGCAGTACTTC	CSASLRGLAYEQYF
TRBV20-1	few	TRBJ2-7	TRBD2	TGCAGTGCTAGGGGGGGAGGGGACGCGAGCTCCTACGAGCAGTACTTC	CSARGGGDASSYEQYF
TRBV7-6	.	TRBJ1-2	TRBD1	TGTGCCAGCGGTAGCCTTAGACAGGGGAGAAGAACTGGCTACACCTTC	CASGSLRQGRRTGYTF
TRBV3-1	.	TRBJ2-1	TRBD2	TGTGCCAGCAGCCAAGGCACGATAGGGACTAGCGGGAAGGGGCTTTACAATGAGCAGTTCTTC	CASSQGTIGTSGKGLYNEQFF
TRBV12-3/TRBV12-4	.	TRBJ2-5	TRBD2	TGTGCCAACAGTTTTCGAGCGGGGGGGCCAGGGACCCAGTACTTC	CANSFRAGGPGTQYF
TRBV6-2/TRBV6-3	few	TRBJ2-5	.	TGTGCCAGCAGCCCCTCTGGGGTCGAAGAGACCCAGTACTTC	CASSPSGVEETQYF
TRBV7-2	few	TRBJ2-7	TRBD1	TGTGCCAGCAGCTTAGGGGGACAGGGGCAGTACTTC	CASSLGGQGQYF
TRBV29-1	few	TRBJ2-7	.	TGCAGCGTTGAAAGGCTCTTCGAGGGCGCCTACGAGCAGTACTTC	CSVERLFEGAYEQYF
TRBV7-6	.	TRBJ2-3	.	TGTGCCAGCAGCTTAGAGGTCCAACCCATCCGAGATACGCAGTATTTT	CASSLEVQPIRDTQYF
TRBV10-3	.	TRBJ2-5	.	TGTGCCACCCTCCCCACAGGCGGACCACAAGAGACCCAGTACTTC	CATLPTGGPQETQYF
TRBV12-3/TRBV12-4	.	TRBJ2-7	.	TGTGCCAGCAGTACTCAGGGGACTTCCTACGAGCAGTACTTC	CASSTQGTSYEQYF
TRBV4-2	.	TRBJ1-1	.	TGTGCCAGCAGCGAAGTGAACACTGAAGCTTTCTTT	CASSEVNTEAFF
TRBV6-2/TRBV6-3	.	TRBJ2-1	.	TGTGCCAGCAGTGAGGGGAACCAGGGAGGTGAGCAGTTCTTC	CASSEGNQGGEQFF
TRBV20-1	.	TRBJ1-5	.	TGCAGTGCTGACCCCGGACCGGGACAGCCCCAGCATTTT	CSADPGPGQPQHF
TRBV29-1	.	TRBJ1-1	.	TGCAGCGTCGGAGTCCTCGGCCGTGGGGGCACTGAAGCTTTCTTT	CSVGVLGRGGTEAFF
TRBV5-6	few	TRBJ2-5	.	TGTGCCAGCAGCCCGGACTGGCTAGAGACCCAGTACTTC	CASSPDWLETQYF
TRBV20-1	few	TRBJ2-7	TRBD2	TGCAGTGCTAGGGGACCGGGACTAGCTAGGGACGAGCAGTACTTC	CSARGPGLARDEQYF
TRBV5-6	.	TRBJ2-7	TRBD1	TGTGCCAGCAGCCCGACAGGGTCGTCGCTCTACGAGCAGTACTTC	CASSPTGSSLYEQYF
TRBV20-1	few	TRBJ2-3	.	TGCAGTGTCTGGGAAGATACGCAGTATTTT	CSVWEDTQYF
TRBV10-3	many	TRBJ2-7	.	TGTGCCACCCGAGAAAATACCTACGAGCAGTACTTC	CATRENTYEQYF
TRBV5-1	once	TRBJ2-7	.	TGCGCCAGCAGCTTCAAGGGGCCCTCCTACGAGCAGTACTTC	CASSFKGPSYEQYF
TRBV5-1	few	TRBJ2-3	.	TGCGCCAGCAGCCACTTTGGGGACAGCACAGATACGCAGTATTTT	CASSHFGDSTDTQYF
TRBV5-1	few	TRBJ2-4	.	TGCGCCAGCAGCTTGGCCCAGGGAGGAAAAAACATTCAGTACTTC	CASSLAQGGKNIQYF
TRBV5-1	.	TRBJ2-1	TRBD2	TGCGCCAGCAGGGTTGGGACTACCGGTGAGCAGTTCTTC	CASRVGTTGEQFF
TRBV10-3	.	TRBJ2-1	.	TGTGCCATCAGTGTTCTCACCGGGACTCAGAATGAGCAGTTCTTC	CAISVLTGTQNEQFF
TRBV6-5	.	TRBJ2-5	TRBD1	TGTGCCAGCAGTCCCGGGACAGGGATGGCAGAGACCCAGTACTTC	CASSPGTGMAETQYF
TRBV9	.	TRBJ1-2	.	TGTGCCAGCAGCGTAGAGGGCTATGGCTACACCTTC	CASSVEGYGYTF
TRBV7-9	few	TRBJ1-2	.	TGTGCCAGCAGCACCTCCCAGGGGAACTATGGCTACACCTTC	CASSTSQGNYGYTF
TRBV20-1	.	TRBJ2-5	.	TGCAGTGCTAGAGATCCAAGGACAGCTGAGACCCAGTACTTC	CSARDPRTAETQYF
TRBV14	.	TRBJ1-2	.	TGTGCCAGCAGCCAAGCCCGCTGGGATGGCTACACCTTC	CASSQARWDGYTF
TRBV5-1	.	TRBJ2-1	TRBD1	TGCGCCAGCAGCTCTGGACAGGGGGGGTCCAGTGAGCAGTTCTTC	CASSSGQGGSSEQFF
TRBV6-5	many	TRBJ1-6	.	TGTGCCAGCAGTTACGTTTCTGGGGGTAATTCACCCCTCCACTTT	CASSYVSGGNSPLHF
TRBV28	.	TRBJ2-5	.	TGTGCCAGCAGGACTGGGATCCAAGAGACCCAGTACTTC	CASRTGIQETQYF
TRBV5-1	few	TRBJ1-5	.	TGCGCCAGCAGCTTGGGAATTCACAGGGAGAAGGGACGCTATAGCAATCAGCCCCAGCATTTT	CASSLGIHREKGRYSNQPQHF
TRBV4-1	.	TRBJ2-7	.	TGCGCCAGCAGCCAAGACGGTAGCGGTTCCTACGAGCAGTACTTC	CASSQDGSGSYEQYF
TRBV9	.	TRBJ2-3	TRBD1	TGTGCCAGCAGCGCCCACAGGGGGGCCACAGATACGCAGTATTTT	CASSAHRGATDTQYF
TRBV6-6	.	TRBJ2-7	TRBD1	TGTGCCAGCAGTCTTATTAGGGACAGGGCCTACGAGCAGTACTTC	CASSLIRDRAYEQYF
TRBV7-9	.	TRBJ1-5	.	TGTGCCAGCAGCAAACCCGGCCTGGCCAGGGCCAGGAACGGGCATCAGCCCCAGCATTTT	CASSKPGLARARNGHQPQHF
TRBV7-6	.	TRBJ1-6	.	TGTGCCAGCAGCCCCCTAGGCTCCTATAATTCACCCCTCCACTTT	CASSPLGSYNSPLHF
TRBV20-1	many	TRBJ2-7	.	TGCAGTGCTAGAGATCTCCGAGACAGCCCCTACGAGCAGTACTTC	CSARDLRDSPYEQYF
TRBV3-1	.	TRBJ2-1	.	TGTGCCAGCAGCCACCCGGGGGAGGTTCGGGGAGTTGAGCAGTTCTTC	CASSHPGEVRGVEQFF
TRBV10-3	.	TRBJ2-1	TRBD2	TGTGCCATCAGTGAGTCTGGCGGGAGTAACGATGAGCAGTTCTTC	CAISESGGSNDEQFF
TRBV7-2	.	TRBJ2-7	TRBD2	TGTGCCAGCAGCGCTACTAGCGGGAGGGCCCTGTTAAGGGACGAGCAGTACTTC	CASSATSGRALLRDEQYF
TRBV12-3/TRBV12-4	.	TRBJ1-1	TRBD1	TGTGCCAGCAGTCGCAGCCAGGGGGCCGGTGAAGCTTTCTTT	CASSRSQGAGEAFF